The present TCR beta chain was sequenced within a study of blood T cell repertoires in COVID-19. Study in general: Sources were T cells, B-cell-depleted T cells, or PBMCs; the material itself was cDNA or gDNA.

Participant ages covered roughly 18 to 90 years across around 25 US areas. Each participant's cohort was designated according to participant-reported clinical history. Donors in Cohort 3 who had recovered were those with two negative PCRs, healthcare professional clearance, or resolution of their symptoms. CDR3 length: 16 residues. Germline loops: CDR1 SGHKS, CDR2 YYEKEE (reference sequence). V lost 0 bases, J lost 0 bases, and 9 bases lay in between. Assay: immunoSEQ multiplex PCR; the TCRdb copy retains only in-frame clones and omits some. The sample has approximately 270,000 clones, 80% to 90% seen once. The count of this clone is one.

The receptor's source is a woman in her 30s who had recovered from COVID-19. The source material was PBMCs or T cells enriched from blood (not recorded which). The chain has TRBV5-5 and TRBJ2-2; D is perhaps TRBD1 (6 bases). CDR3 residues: CASSLGGPANTGELFF. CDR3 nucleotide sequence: TGTGCCAGCAGCTTGGGGGGGCCGGCGAACACCGGGGAGCTGTTTTTT. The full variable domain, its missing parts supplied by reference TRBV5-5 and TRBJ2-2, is DAGVTQSPTHLIKTRGQQVTLRCSPISGHKSVSWYQQVLGQGPQFIFQYYEKEERGRGNFPDRFSARQFPNYSSELNVNALLLGDSALYLCASSLGGPANTGELFFGEGSRLTVL.